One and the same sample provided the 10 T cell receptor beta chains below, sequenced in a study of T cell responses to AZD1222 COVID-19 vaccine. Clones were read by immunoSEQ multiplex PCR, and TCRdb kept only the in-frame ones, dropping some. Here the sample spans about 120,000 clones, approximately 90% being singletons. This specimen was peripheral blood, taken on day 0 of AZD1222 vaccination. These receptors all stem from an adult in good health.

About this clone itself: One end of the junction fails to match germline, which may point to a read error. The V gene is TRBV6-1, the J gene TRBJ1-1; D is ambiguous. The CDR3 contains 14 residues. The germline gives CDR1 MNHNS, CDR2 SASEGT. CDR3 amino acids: CASSETPETLPGSF. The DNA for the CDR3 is TGTGCCAGCAGTGAGACTCCCGAGACCCTACCGGGGTCCTTT.

The CDR3 DNA is TGCGCCAGCAGCCAAGGGCCATTATCAGGCACAGATACGCAGTATTTT. It translates to CASSQGPLSGTDTQYF. The gene calls are TRBV5-1 and TRBJ2-3, with D hard to call. The CDR3 consists of 16 residues. Germline V lookup: CDR1 SGHRS, CDR2 YFSETQ. Trimming removed 4 bases from V and 1 base from J, with 16 bases in between.

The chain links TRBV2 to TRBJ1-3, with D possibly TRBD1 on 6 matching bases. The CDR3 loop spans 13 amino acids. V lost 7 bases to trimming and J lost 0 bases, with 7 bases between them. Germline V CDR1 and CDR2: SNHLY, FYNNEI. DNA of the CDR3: TGTGCCAGCAAGGGGGACTCTGGAAACACCATATATTTT. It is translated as CASKGDSGNTIYF.

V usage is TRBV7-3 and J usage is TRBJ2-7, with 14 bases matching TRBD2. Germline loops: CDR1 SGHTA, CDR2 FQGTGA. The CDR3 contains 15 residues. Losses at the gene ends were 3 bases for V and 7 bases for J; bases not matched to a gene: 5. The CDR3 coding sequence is TGTGCCAGCAGCTTGGGACTAGCGGGAGTGGGTGAGCAGTACGTC. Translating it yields CASSLGLAGVGEQYV.

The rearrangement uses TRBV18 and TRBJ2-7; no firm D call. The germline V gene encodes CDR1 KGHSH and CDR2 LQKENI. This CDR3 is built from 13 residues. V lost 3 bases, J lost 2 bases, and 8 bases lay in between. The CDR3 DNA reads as TGTGCCAGCTCACCCCGCCGAACCTACGAGCAGTACTTC. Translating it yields CASSPRRTYEQYF.

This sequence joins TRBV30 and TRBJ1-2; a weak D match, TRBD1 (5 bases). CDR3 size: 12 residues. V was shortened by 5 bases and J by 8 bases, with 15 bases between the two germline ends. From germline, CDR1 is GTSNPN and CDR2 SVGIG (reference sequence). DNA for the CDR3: TGTGCCTGGGTCAGGGACGGAAAGGGCTACACCTTC. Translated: CAWVRDGKGYTF.

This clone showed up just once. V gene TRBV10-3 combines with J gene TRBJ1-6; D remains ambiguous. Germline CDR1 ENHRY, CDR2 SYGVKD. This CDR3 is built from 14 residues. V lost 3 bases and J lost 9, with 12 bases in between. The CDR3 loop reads CAISDIGSGSPLHF. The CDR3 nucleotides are TGTGCCATCAGTGACATCGGGAGCGGTTCACCCCTCCACTTT.

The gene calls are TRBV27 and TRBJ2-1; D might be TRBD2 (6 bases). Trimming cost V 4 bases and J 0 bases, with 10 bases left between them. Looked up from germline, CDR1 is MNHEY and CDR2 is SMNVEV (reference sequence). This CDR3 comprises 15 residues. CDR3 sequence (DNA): TGTGCCAGCAGTTCGGGAGCGAGCTCCTACAATGAGCAGTTCTTC. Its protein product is CASSSGASSYNEQFF.

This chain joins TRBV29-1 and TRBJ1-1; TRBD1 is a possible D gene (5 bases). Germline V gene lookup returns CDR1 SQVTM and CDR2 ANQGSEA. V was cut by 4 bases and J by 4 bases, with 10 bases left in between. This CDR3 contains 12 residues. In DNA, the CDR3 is TGCAGCGTTGGGGATACAGGCACTGAAGCTTTCTTT. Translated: CSVGDTGTEAFF.

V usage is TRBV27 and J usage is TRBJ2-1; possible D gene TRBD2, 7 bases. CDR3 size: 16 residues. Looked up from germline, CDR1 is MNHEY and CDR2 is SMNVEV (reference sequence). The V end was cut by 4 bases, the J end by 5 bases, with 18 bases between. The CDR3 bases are TGTGCCAGCAGTTCCCTGGGGGCGGGGGTAAACAATGAGCAGTTCTTC. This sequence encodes CASSSLGAGVNNEQFF.